This is a list of T cell receptor beta chains from one sample in a study of CXCR3-negative and CXCR3-positive naive CD8 T cells. TCRdb re-called the 5' RACE reads and gives one entry per CDR3 protein, without DNA. Listed are some 120,000 distinct CDR3 sequences; approximately 0.38% falls within the top ten. The sample was naive CXCR3+ CD8+ T cells from blood. All receptors derive from a human donor in good health. Some clones in this sample may be carry-over from other donors' samples. CDR3s include the opening cysteine and the closing phenylalanine or tryptophan. The order of the fields is V gene, J gene, CDR3 protein.

TRBV7-2,TRBJ2-1,CASSIRDNSYNEQFF
TRBV7-7,TRBJ2-5,CASSLTSSGLYQETQYF
TRBV4-1,TRBJ2-5,CASSQERGPETQYF
TRBV20-1,TRBJ1-6,CSAKGTGGSSPLHF
TRBV5-6,TRBJ2-7,CASSPGTGPSVDF
TRBV4-1,TRBJ1-2,CASSQDPVQGVGYTF
TRBV6-4,TRBJ2-3,CASSDYGGADTQYF
TRBV6-5,TRBJ2-5,CASSYSVELETQYF
TRBV27,TRBJ1-2,CASSLAPPFGGYTF
TRBV29-1,TRBJ2-1,CSVELGGAEEQFF
TRBV7-9,TRBJ2-1,CASSFFEGSYNEQFF
TRBV20-1,TRBJ2-5,CSARVGGEETQYF
TRBV12-3/TRBV12-4,TRBJ2-4,CASSLAKNIQYF
TRBV12-3/TRBV12-4,TRBJ2-2,CASSRDTTNTGELFF
TRBV27,TRBJ2-5,CASSIRGAYQETQYF
TRBV15,TRBJ1-5,CATSRSRQKVNQPQHF
TRBV12-5,TRBJ2-3,CASGLSTATDTQYF
TRBV28,TRBJ2-1,CASSLSVAAEQFF
TRBV20-1,TRBJ2-7,CSANPGVGRIYEQYF
TRBV7-9,TRBJ2-7,CASSYPPGQGSYEQYF
TRBV24-1,TRBJ2-2,CATSLPNTGELFF
TRBV15,TRBJ1-2,CATSSLRAAGYTF
TRBV19,TRBJ2-1,CASSPRLGVSPNNEQFF
TRBV6-6,TRBJ2-7,CASTPGQGVYEQYF
TRBV5-1,TRBJ1-1,CASSLDSMNTEAFF
TRBV2,TRBJ2-7,CASTPFKGGTYEQYF
TRBV5-1,TRBJ2-5,CASSVGGETQYF
TRBV5-1,TRBJ2-3,CASVSGTSVSDTQYF
TRBV5-4,TRBJ1-6,CASSLVSTTTAATYNSPLHF
TRBV7-3,TRBJ2-3,CASSLQRTSSRDTQYF
TRBV6-5,TRBJ1-5,CASRLTGPYSNQPQHF
TRBV28,TRBJ2-2,CASTLRGVEGTGELFF
TRBV19,TRBJ2-7,CASSASGTRRPYEQYF
TRBV7-9,TRBJ1-2,CASSPGRQRVYGYTF
TRBV29-1,TRBJ1-4,CSFTGFDEKLFF
TRBV7-9,TRBJ2-1,CASSLGADPYNEQFF
TRBV7-9,TRBJ2-5,CASSLDRTPGETQYF
TRBV12-3/TRBV12-4,TRBJ1-1,CASSGQHRNTEAFF
TRBV7-3,TRBJ2-7,CASSLDSTPTYEQYF
TRBV3-1,TRBJ2-7,CASSQDLLRDRGFEQYF
TRBV12-3/TRBV12-4,TRBJ1-2,CASSFSGGYTF
TRBV25-1,TRBJ1-1,CASSQDREAFF
TRBV28,TRBJ2-3,CASSLSRGRGTDTQYF
TRBV7-9,TRBJ2-5,CASSQQDRSETQYF
TRBV27,TRBJ2-7,CASSLGGVLREQYF
TRBV29-1,TRBJ2-7,CSVDTDYEQYF
TRBV4-3,TRBJ2-7,CASSHSPGQGDEQYF
TRBV6-5,TRBJ2-2,CASSYRGLRLNTGELFF